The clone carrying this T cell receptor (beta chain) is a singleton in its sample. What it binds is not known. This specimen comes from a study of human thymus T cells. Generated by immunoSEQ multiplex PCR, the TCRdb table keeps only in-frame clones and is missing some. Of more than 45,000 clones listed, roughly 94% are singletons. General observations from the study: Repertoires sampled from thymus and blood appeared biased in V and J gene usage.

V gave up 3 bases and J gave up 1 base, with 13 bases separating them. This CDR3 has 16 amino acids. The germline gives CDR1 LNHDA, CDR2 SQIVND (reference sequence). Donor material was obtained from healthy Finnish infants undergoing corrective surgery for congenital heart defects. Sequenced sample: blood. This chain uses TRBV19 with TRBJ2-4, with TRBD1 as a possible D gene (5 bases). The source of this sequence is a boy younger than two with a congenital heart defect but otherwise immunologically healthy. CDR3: CASSITADTAKNIQYF. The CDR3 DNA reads TGTGCCAGTAGTATTACTGCGGACACTGCCAAAAACATTCAGTACTTC.